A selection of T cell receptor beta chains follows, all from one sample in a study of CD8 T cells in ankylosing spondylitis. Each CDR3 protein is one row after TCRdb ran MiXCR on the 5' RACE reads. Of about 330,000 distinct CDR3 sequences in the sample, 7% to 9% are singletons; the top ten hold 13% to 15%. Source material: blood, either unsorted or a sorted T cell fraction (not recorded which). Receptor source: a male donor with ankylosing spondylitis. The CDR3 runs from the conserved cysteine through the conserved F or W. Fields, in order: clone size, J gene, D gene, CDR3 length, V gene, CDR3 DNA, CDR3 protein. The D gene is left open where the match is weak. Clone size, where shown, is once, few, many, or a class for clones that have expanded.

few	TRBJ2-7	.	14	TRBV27	TGTGCCAGCAAAAGCGGACAGACTAAATACGAGCAGTACTTC	CASKSGQTKYEQYF
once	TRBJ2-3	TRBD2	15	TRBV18	TGTGCCAGCTCACCTGGGACTAGCGACACAGATACGCAGTATTTT	CASSPGTSDTDTQYF
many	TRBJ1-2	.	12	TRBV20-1	TGCAGTGCCCCCATGGGGGGGGGGCCGGGATCCTTC	CSAPMGGGPGSF
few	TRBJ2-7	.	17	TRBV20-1	TGCAGTGCTAGAGATTTCCCCCCCGGGAGCCGCTCCTACGAGCAGTACTTC	CSARDFPPGSRSYEQYF
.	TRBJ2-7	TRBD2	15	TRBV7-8	TGTGCCAGCAGCTTAGCCGGGACTAGCGTTTACGAGCAGTACTTC	CASSLAGTSVYEQYF
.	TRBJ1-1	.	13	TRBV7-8	TGTGCCAGCAGCTTAGGTAGTGCCGTTGAAGCTTTCTTT	CASSLGSAVEAFF
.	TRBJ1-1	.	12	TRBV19	TGTGCCAGTAGTATACCAGGCACTGAAGCTTTCTTT	CASSIPGTEAFF
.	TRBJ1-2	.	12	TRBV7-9	TGTGCCAGCAGCTTAGGGGACCGTTGGAAGAGATTC	CASSLGDRWKRF
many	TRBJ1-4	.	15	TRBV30	TGTGCCTGGAGTGAGGGATATTCGAGGGGTGGAAAACTGTTTTTT	CAWSEGYSRGGKLFF
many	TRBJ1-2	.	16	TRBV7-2	TGTGCCAGCAGCTATGGGGGGCAGACCCGTAACTATGGCTACACCTTC	CASSYGGQTRNYGYTF
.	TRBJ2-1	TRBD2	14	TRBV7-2	TGTGCCAGCAGCCCGACTAGCCGCACAATCGGGCAGTTCTTC	CASSPTSRTIGQFF
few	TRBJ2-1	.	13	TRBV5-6	TGTGCCAGCAGGTATTTTATCGTGCATGAGCAGTTCTTC	CASRYFIVHEQFF
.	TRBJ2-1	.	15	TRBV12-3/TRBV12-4	TGTGCCAGCAGTCTTGTCAGGGATTGGAAAAATGAGCAGTTCTTC	CASSLVRDWKNEQFF
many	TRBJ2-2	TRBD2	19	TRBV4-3	TGCGCCAGCAGCCAAGAGGACACCGGGACTAGCGAGAACACCGGGGAGCTGTTTTTT	CASSQEDTGTSENTGELFF
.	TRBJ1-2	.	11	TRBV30	TGTGCCTGGAGTTACTACGGAGGCTACACCTTC	CAWSYYGGYTF
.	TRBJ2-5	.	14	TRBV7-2	TGTGCCAGCAGCCCCTCGTGGGTGAGAGAGACCCAGTACTTC	CASSPSWVRETQYF
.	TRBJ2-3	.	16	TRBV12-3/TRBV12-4	TGTGCCAGCAGGTTTTCGACTAGTCGGAGGGCAGATACGCAGTATTTT	CASRFSTSRRADTQYF
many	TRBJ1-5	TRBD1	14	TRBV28	TGTGCCAGCAGGAGGACAGGGATCAATCAGCCCCAGCATTTT	CASRRTGINQPQHF
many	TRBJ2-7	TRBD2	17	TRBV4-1	TGCGCCAGCAGCCAAGATATGCGAGCGGGAGGGACCTACGAGCAGTACTTC	CASSQDMRAGGTYEQYF
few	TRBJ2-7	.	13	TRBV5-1	TGCGCCAGCAGCTCCCAGGTTTCCTACGAGCAGTACTTC	CASSSQVSYEQYF
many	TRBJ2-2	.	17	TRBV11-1	TGTGCCAGCAGCTTCGTGGGCGCAGGGCGATTCACCGGGGAGCTGTTTTTT	CASSFVGAGRFTGELFF
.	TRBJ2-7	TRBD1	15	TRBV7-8	TGTGCCAGCAGCTCGGGACAGGGGGGACTCTACGAGCAGTACTTC	CASSSGQGGLYEQYF
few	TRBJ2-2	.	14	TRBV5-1	TGCGCCAGCAGCTTGGGGCCCCACACCGGGGAGCTGTTTTTT	CASSLGPHTGELFF
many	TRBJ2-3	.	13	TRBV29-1	TGCAGCGTTGAACTAGGGGTGGAGGATACGCAGTATTTT	CSVELGVEDTQYF
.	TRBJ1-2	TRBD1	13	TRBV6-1	TGTGCCAGCACCAGGGGGCGCAACTATGGCTACACCTTC	CASTRGRNYGYTF
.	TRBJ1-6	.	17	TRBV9	TGTGCCAGCAGCGTCCGCCCTTTGGACGGTGATAATTCACCCCTCCACTTT	CASSVRPLDGDNSPLHF
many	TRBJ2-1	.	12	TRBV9	TGTGCCAGCAGCGTAGACGTGGATGAGCAGTTCTTC	CASSVDVDEQFF
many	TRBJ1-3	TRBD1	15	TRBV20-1	TGCAGTGCCCCCGGGGACAGTTACTCTGGAAACACCATATATTTT	CSAPGDSYSGNTIYF
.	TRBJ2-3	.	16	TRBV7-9	TGTGCCAGCAGCCAGACAGAGACGAAAATCACAGATACGCAGTATTTT	CASSQTETKITDTQYF
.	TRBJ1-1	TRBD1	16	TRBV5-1	TGCGCCAGCAGCTTGGACAGGGGTTTTATGAACACTGAAGCTTTCTTT	CASSLDRGFMNTEAFF
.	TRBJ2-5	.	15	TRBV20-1	TGCAGTGCTAACCCACCGGGACATTATCAAGAGACCCAGTACTTC	CSANPPGHYQETQYF
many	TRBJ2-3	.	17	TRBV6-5	TGTGCCAGCAGTTCTTACCGGGCGGACCTTAGCACAGATACGCAGTATTTT	CASSSYRADLSTDTQYF
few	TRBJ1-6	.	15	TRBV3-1	TGTGCCAGCAGCCAAGGGAGGACGGGAAATTCACCCCTCCACTTT	CASSQGRTGNSPLHF
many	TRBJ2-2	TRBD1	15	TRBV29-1	TGCAGCGTAACATCCGGGACAGGGGATATCGGGGAGCTGTTTTTT	CSVTSGTGDIGELFF
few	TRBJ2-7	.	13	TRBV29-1	TGCAGCGTTGGGGCAGACCCTACCTACGAGCAGTACTTC	CSVGADPTYEQYF
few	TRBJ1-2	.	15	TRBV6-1	TGTGCCAGCAGCCGCTCTCCAGGGGAAAACTATGGCTACACCTTC	CASSRSPGENYGYTF
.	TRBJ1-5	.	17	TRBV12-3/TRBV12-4	TGTGCCAGCAGTTCCTGGACACGTTTGGGGGACAATCAGCCCCAGCATTTT	CASSSWTRLGDNQPQHF
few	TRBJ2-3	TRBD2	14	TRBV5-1	TGCGCCAGCTCCGGACTAGCGGGAGCAGATACGCAGTATTTT	CASSGLAGADTQYF
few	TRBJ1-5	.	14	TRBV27	TGTGCCAGCAGTTTGTCCGGGATCAATCAGCCCCAGCATTTT	CASSLSGINQPQHF
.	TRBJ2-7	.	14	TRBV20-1	TGCAGTGCTAGAGATAGACTAGAATCCTACGAGCAGTACTTC	CSARDRLESYEQYF
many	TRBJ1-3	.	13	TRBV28	TGTGCCAGCAGGGGAACGGCTGGAAACACCATATATTTT	CASRGTAGNTIYF